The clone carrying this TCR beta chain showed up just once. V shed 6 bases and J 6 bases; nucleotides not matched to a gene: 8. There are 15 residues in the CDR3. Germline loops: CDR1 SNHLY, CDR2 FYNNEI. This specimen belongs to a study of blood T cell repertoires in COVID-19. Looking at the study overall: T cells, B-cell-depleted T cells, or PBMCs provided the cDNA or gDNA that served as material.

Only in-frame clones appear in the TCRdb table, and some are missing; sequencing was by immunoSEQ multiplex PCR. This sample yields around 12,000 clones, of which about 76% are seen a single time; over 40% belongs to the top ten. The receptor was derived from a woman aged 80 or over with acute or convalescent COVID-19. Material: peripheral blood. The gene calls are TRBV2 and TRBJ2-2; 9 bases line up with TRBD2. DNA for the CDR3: TGTGCCAGCAGCCTGGGGCGGGGGGGCCCCGGGGAGCTGTTTTTT. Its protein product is CASSLGRGGPGELFF. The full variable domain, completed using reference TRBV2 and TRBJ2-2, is EPEVTQTPSHQVTQMGQEVILRCVPISNHLYFYWYRQILGQKVEFLVSFYNNEISEKSEIFDDQFSVERPDGSNFTLKIRSTKLEDSAMYFCASSLGRGGPGELFFGEGSRLTVL.